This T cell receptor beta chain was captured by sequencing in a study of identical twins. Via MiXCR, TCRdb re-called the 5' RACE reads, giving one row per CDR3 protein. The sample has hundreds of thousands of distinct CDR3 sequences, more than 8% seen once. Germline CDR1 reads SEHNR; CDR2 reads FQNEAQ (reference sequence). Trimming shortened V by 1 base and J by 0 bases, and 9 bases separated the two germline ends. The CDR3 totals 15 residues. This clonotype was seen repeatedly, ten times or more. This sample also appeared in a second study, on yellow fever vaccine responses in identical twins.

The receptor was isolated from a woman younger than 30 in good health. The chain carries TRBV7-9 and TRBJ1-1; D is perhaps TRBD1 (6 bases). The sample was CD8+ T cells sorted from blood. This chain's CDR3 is CASSLEQGLNTEAFF. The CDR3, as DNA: TGTGCCAGCAGCTTAGAACAGGGCCTGAACACTGAAGCTTTCTTT.